This T cell receptor beta chain was identified during a study of blood T cell repertoires in COVID-19. Authors' analysis steps: Estimation of nucleated cell counts was performed using reference gene primer amplification. The repertoire was sequenced with immunoSEQ multiplex PCR; TCRdb's copy has only in-frame clones and lacks some. The V and J calls and clone size were taken over from that table, and D and trimming were inferred from the DNA. The repertoire consists of about 320,000 clones, with around 92% occurring once and the leading ten covering around 10%. Seattle's enrolled individuals joined amid active infection and were then monitored longitudinally. Germline loops: CDR1 ENHRY, CDR2 SYGVKD. V lost 3 bases, J lost 10 bases, and 12 bases stayed unmatched. The CDR3 contains 16 residues.

The specimen sequenced was peripheral blood. J is TRBJ1-6 and V is TRBV10-3; 7 bases align to TRBD1. This receptor was identified in a woman in her twenties or thirties with COVID-19, enrolled during active disease. The CDR3 nucleotides are TGTGCCATCAGTGATTCGGGGACAGCGGTCTACTCACCCCTCCACTTT. This translates into CAISDSGTAVYSPLHF.